A single sample is the source of the 18 T cell receptor beta chains below, sequenced in a study of siplizumab effects on memory and regulatory T cells. Only in-frame clones appear in the TCRdb table, and some are missing; sequencing was by immunoSEQ multiplex PCR. This table holds around 110,000 clones, less than 95% found once. Sequenced input: non-Treg CD4+ T cells sorted from blood. These receptors were obtained from a human donor in good health.

This rearrangement joins TRBV10-3 to TRBJ2-5; D perhaps matches TRBD2 (7 bases). V shed 3 bases and J shed 4 bases, with 15 bases lying between them. The CDR3 is 15 residues long. Germline CDR1 ENHRY, CDR2 SYGVKD. The CDR3 nucleotides are TGTGCCATCAGTGACCGCACGGGGGGCGGAGAGACCCAGTACTTC. Amino acid sequence: CAISDRTGGGETQYF.

The chain links TRBV29-1 to TRBJ1-2; D is perhaps TRBD1 (6 bases). Germline-derived CDR1 and CDR2 are SQVTM and ANQGSEA. The CDR3 sequence is 16 residues long. V shed 5 bases and J shed 3 bases, with 22 bases lying between them. DNA of the CDR3: TGCAGCGTTCTAAGGCCCCCCGAGGCAGGGGACTATGGCTACACCTTC. Translated: CSVLRPPEAGDYGYTF.

The J gene is TRBJ1-4, the V gene TRBV5-1; D not resolved. V lost 1 base to trimming and J lost 4 bases, with 11 bases between them. Germline CDR1 is SGHRS and CDR2 is YFSETQ. The CDR3 runs to 15 residues. The CDR3 region has the DNA TGCGCCAGCAGCTTGTTGGGTCACCTTAATGAAAAACTGTTTTTT. Protein: CASSLLGHLNEKLFF.

The V and J genes are TRBV5-1 and TRBJ2-5; D gene uncertain. Germline V gene sequence: CDR1 SGHRS, CDR2 YFSETQ. Trimming stripped 0 bases from V and 5 bases from J, with 8 bases between. CDR3 size: 13 residues. CDR3 protein: CASSLAPHETQYF. CDR3 DNA sequence: TGCGCCAGCAGCTTGGCCCCGCATGAGACCCAGTACTTC.

This chain uses TRBV27 with TRBJ2-7; D perhaps matches TRBD1 (6 bases). V lost 6 bases to trimming and J lost 1 base, with 7 bases between them. The V gene's germline CDR1 is MNHEY and CDR2 SMNVEV (reference sequence). The CDR3 spans 12 residues. CDR3 sequence reads: CASRTGSYEQYF. The CDR3, as DNA: TGTGCCAGCAGGACAGGTTCCTACGAGCAGTACTTC.

The chain recombines TRBV15 with TRBJ2-1; 10 nucleotides line up with TRBD2. This CDR3 has 17 amino acids. Germline CDR1 reads LNHNV; CDR2 reads YYDKDF (reference sequence). V gave up 0 bases and J gave up 3 bases; unmatched junction bases: 5. The CDR3 sequence: CATSRDLAGALYNEQFF. For the CDR3, the DNA is TGTGCCACCAGCAGAGATCTAGCGGGAGCGCTCTACAATGAGCAGTTCTTC.

The chain uses TRBV18 and TRBJ1-1; the D gene is possibly TRBD1 (6 bases). Germline CDR1 reads KGHSH; CDR2 reads LQKENI. Trimming left V 2 bases short and J 2 bases short, with 9 bases between. This CDR3 is built from 14 residues. The CDR3 here is CASSPSDSNTEAFF. The CDR3 DNA reads TGTGCCAGCTCACCATCGGACAGCAACACTGAAGCTTTCTTT.

The chain links TRBV9 to TRBJ2-5; 9 bases agree with TRBD2. J was trimmed by 4 bases and V by 0 bases; bases with no gene match: 10. The V gene's germline CDR1 is SGDLS and CDR2 YYNGEE. The CDR3 has 17 residues. The CDR3 DNA is TGTGCCAGCAGCGTAGCCTTCGGCGGGAGGGGTGGAGAGACCCAGTACTTC. This encodes CASSVAFGGRGGETQYF.

This rearrangement joins TRBV7-2 to TRBJ2-3; 12 bases match TRBD2. Germline lookup yields CDR1 SGHTA and CDR2 FQGNSA. CDR3 size: 16 residues. With V trimmed by 5 bases and J by 2 bases, 5 bases remained unmatched. CDR3 amino acids: CASSLWTSGVTDTQYF. In DNA form, the CDR3 reads TGTGCCAGCAGCCTCTGGACTAGCGGGGTCACAGATACGCAGTATTTT.

The chain employs TRBV5-4 and TRBJ2-2, with D perhaps matching TRBD1 (7 bases). Germline loops: CDR1 SGHNT, CDR2 YYREEE (reference sequence). V lost 4 bases, J lost 4 bases, and 17 bases lay in between. This CDR3 contains 16 residues. CDR3 protein: CASSALAGGSTGELFF. The CDR3 region has the DNA TGTGCCAGCAGCGCCCTGGCAGGGGGGTCCACCGGGGAGCTGTTTTTT.

The chain is built from TRBV25-1 and TRBJ1-4, with D maybe TRBD1 (5 bases). The germline V and J ends were trimmed by 11 bases and 2 bases, with 24 bases remaining between them. Germline lookup yields CDR1 MGHDK and CDR2 SYGVNS. The CDR3 covers 17 residues. DNA of the CDR3: TGTGCCGGGGACCCCATGGTTCGGGCGACGACTAATGAAAAACTGTTTTTT. Its translation is CAGDPMVRATTNEKLFF.

The chain couples TRBV6-5 to TRBJ1-2; 10 nucleotides line up with TRBD1. CDR1 MNHEY and CDR2 SVGAGI come from the germline V gene. Trimming removed 6 bases from V and 5 bases from J; junction bases left unmatched: 6. This CDR3 region has 14 residues. The CDR3 region has the DNA TGTGCCAGCAGGCCGGACAGGGGGGGGTATGGCTACACCTTC. It translates to CASRPDRGGYGYTF.

This chain joins TRBV19 and TRBJ2-5, with TRBD2 identical over 9 bases. Germline V gene lookup returns CDR1 LNHDA and CDR2 SQIVND (reference sequence). This CDR3 comprises 14 residues. Losses at the gene ends were 6 bases for V and 5 bases for J; bases not matched to a gene: 7. The DNA for the CDR3 is TGTGCCAGTAGGCGGGAGGGGCTGAGTGAGACCCAGTACTTC. Protein: CASRREGLSETQYF.

The chain recombines TRBV5-6 with TRBJ2-1, with 10 bases identical to TRBD2. Trimming at V came to 1 base and at J to 4 bases, leaving 8 bases not matched to a gene. CDR3 length: 17 residues. Germline V gene data show CDR1 as SGHDT and CDR2 as YYEEEE. The CDR3 protein is CASSLSFGTSEYNEQFF. CDR3 DNA: TGTGCCAGCAGCTTGTCTTTCGGGACTAGCGAATACAATGAGCAGTTCTTC. The variable domain in full, completed from reference TRBV5-6 and TRBJ2-1, reads DAGVTQSPTHLIKTRGQQVTLRCSPKSGHDTVSWYQQALGQGPQFIFQYYEEEERQRGNFPDRFSGHQFPNYSSELNVNALLLGDSALYLCASSLSFGTSEYNEQFFGPGTRLTVL.

The CDR3 is CASSLVGVNEQFF. The CDR3 coding sequence is TGTGCCAGCAGCTTAGTAGGGGTGAATGAGCAGTTCTTC. V is TRBV7-9 and J is TRBJ2-1; TRBD1 might be the D (5 bases). Trimming removed 1 base at V and 7 bases at J, with 8 bases between. Germline V gives CDR1 SEHNR, CDR2 FQNEAQ (reference sequence). The CDR3 spans 13 residues.

The rearrangement uses TRBV5-1 and TRBJ2-3, with D uncertain. The germline V gene encodes CDR1 SGHRS and CDR2 YFSETQ. The CDR3 runs 14 residues. V was cut by 0 bases and J by 4 bases, with 9 bases left in between. This chain's CDR3 is CASSLGPHPDTQYF. The CDR3 bases are TGCGCCAGCAGCTTGGGGCCCCATCCAGATACGCAGTATTTT.

J is TRBJ1-1 and V is TRBV29-1; D is uncertain. This CDR3 has 11 residues. Germline V gene sequence: CDR1 SQVTM, CDR2 ANQGSEA. Deletions cut 7 bases from V and 1 base from J, with 7 bases between. CDR3 loop: CSGTRNTEAFF. CDR3 coding DNA: TGCAGCGGTACAAGGAACACTGAAGCTTTCTTT. The full variable domain, completed using reference TRBV29-1 and TRBJ1-1, is SAVISQKPSRDICQRGTSLTIQCQVDSQVTMMFWYRQQPGQSLTLIATANQGSEATYESGFVIDKFPISRPNLTFSTLTVSNMSPEDSSIYLCSGTRNTEAFFGQGTRLTVV.

The rearrangement joins TRBV9 to TRBJ2-3; 15 bases are shared with TRBD2. The junction had 7 bases not matched to a gene; V was cut back by 5 bases and J by 0 bases. CDR1 and CDR2 (germline): SGDLS, YYNGEE. The CDR3 covers 18 residues. CDR3 sequence: CASSLGLAGGQSTDTQYF. For the CDR3, the DNA is TGTGCCAGCAGTTTAGGACTAGCGGGAGGGCAAAGCACAGATACGCAGTATTTT.